The T cell receptor (beta chain) under discussion was sequenced for a study of T cells in Graves' hyperthyroidism and ophthalmopathy. Whole-study findings and limits: Before onset, ophthalmopathy was predicted by the model a median 6.5 months earlier. Clonotypes that were expanded in thyroid above 0.001 mostly appeared in blood too.

RNA transcripts yielded amplified TCR beta CDR3 regions. The HTBI primer set served for first-round RT-PCR of the TCR CDR3. From the multiplex PCR reads, TCRdb called clonotypes with MiXCR, one entry per CDR3 protein. The table lists around 370,000 distinct CDR3 sequences, around a sixth of them singletons, with 35% to 50% in the top ten. Exclusions: uncontrolled infection, other autoimmune disease, pregnancy, lactation. Orbital computed tomography, thyroid ultrasound, serum thyroxine and TRAb, and clinical symptoms together informed the diagnoses. Comment on this clonotype: Its target is unknown.

Between the trimmed V and J ends, which lost 2 bases and 7 bases, there was a span of 20 bases. Germline V gene sequence: CDR1 SEHNR, CDR2 FQNEAQ (reference sequence). The CDR3 has 16 amino acids. The sequence came from a man between 18 and 35 years old with Graves' ophthalmopathy. This chain links TRBV7-9 with TRBJ2-5; no definite D call. The source material was blood. The CDR3 here is CASSLIPWQAFATQYF. CDR3 coding DNA: TGTGCCAGCAGCTTAATTCCGTGGCAGGCCTTCGCGACCCAGTACTTC.